The TCR beta chain described here comes from a study of shared clonotypes between healthy human individuals (dated by TCRdb to about 2020). In the study overall: Two women and three men aged 18 to 49 years were included in the cohort. For each donor, three plates each were used for CD4 naive and CD4 memory, two plates were used for CD8 naive, and one plate was used for CD8 memory. To estimate repertoire size and how much clonotype sharing occurs between individuals, the study deeply sequenced the blood TCR repertoires of about five healthy adults. Different laboratories and diverse techniques were used to prepare libraries and sequence TCR repertoires, to increase sequencing depth and limit assay-specific biases. Each donor's leukapheresis produced roughly between roughly 0.85 and 9.5 billion PBMCs.

Healthy HIV-negative adults with no recently reported acute infections or vaccinations were included as donors. Every donor was a Caucasian adult living in Nashville, Tennessee, USA. Magnetic negative selection was used to enrich CD4+ T cells, after which naive cells were positively selected on CD45RA and the negative fraction became the memory subset. After blood collection by leukapheresis, PBMCs were isolated using Ficoll-Histopaque density gradient centrifugation and then cryopreserved in the vapor phase of liquid nitrogen. Analytical flow cytometry was used to check the purity and quantity of each magnetically sorted T cell population. Each sorted fraction had its genomic DNA isolated and then quantified by UV absorbance on a Nanodrop 2000c. There are 16 amino acids in the CDR3, from cysteine to phenylalanine inclusive. The only DNA kept is the CDR3, 48 bases in frame from the first base. The germline V gene yields SGHRS for CDR1 and YFSETQ for CDR2. The junction shows trimming of 3 bases on V and 3 bases on J, and the gene matches do not reach 11 bases of it.

General findings and caveats noted by the study authors: The genetic and exposure-history diversity represented was limited by the small number of donors. Larger estimated clonotype richness was generally found for naive subsets than for memory subsets. Even with the large sequencing depth, rarefaction of the sorted-subset datasets indicated that sequencing was incomplete. Across a handful of donors, 4.5% to 6.5% of naive CD4, approximately 4% of naive CD8, 2% to 2.5% of memory CD4, and approximately 0.4% of memory CD8 clonotypes were shared. Compared with non-shared clonotypes, clonotypes shared by all four sorted-subset donors had higher generation probabilities. Only blood was sampled, and tissue TCR repertoires likely differ from those in blood. Pairwise subsampling led to the expectation that sequencing depth would affect the degree of clonotype sharing among donors.

Notes on this clone: Its antigen remains unidentified. Base qualities are not at hand, and no much larger clone is one base apart.

Using the deep immunoSEQ assay, TCR CDR3 regions were amplified from genomic DNA by multiplex PCR. Genomic DNA extracted from each cell subset was distributed evenly over all wells of several immunoSEQ 96-well plates, and each plate served as one replicate. For sorted subsets, about 200 ng genomic DNA, equal to about 30,000 T cell genomes, was loaded into each replicate PCR. Purified libraries were measured with a Qubit 3.0 fluorometer, size-checked on a Bioanalyzer 2100, and measured again with the KAPA Library Quantification kit. Every immunoSEQ 96-well plate was sequenced on a separate single-read 150-cycle Illumina NextSeq 550 flow cell. In the authors' own workflow: The immunoSEQ output contained only junctional sequences without quality scores, so filtering could not match that applied to full-length reads. To assign V/J genes and CDR3, sequences were annotated using PyIR, a Python wrapper for IgBLAST v1.9, with IMGT germline references. Reads with weak V/J assignments (E-value above 1e-6), missing CDR3, stop codons, out-of-frame junctions, or ambiguous translated residues were removed. V3J clonotypes were defined by identical inferred V gene, J gene, and CDR3 amino acid sequence. Percentage overlap between repertoires was calculated by dividing the number of shared unique clonotypes by the size of the smaller repertoire. Three approaches were used to assess repertoire richness: RTK rarefaction, the Chao1 estimator, and Recon v2.1 estimates of unobserved clonotypes. OLGA was used to compute generation probabilities for all TCRbeta clonotypes that the gDNA method yielded from a few donors. What TCRdb holds here is the immuneACCESS table cut down to in-frame rearrangements. Part of the clones is not present; checked against another copy, under half of the missing clones reflect an unresolved V gene, and the others are unexplained. V and J calls and clone size follow that table, whereas D and trimming were derived from the DNA. This sample lists some 2,100,000 clones; approximately 94% were detected once. About 0.13% of the sample lies in the top ten.

The clonotype comes from a young man in good health. The V and J genes are TRBV5-1 and TRBJ1-1; 7 bases in the junction line up with TRBD1. Input material: naive CD4+ T cells sorted from blood. The sample's cell subset or site label is to be understood as: CD45RA+ positively selected. The DNA is TGCGCCAGCAGCTGGGGATCAGGGGGTCGGGACACTGAAGCTTTCTTT. Translated, it gives CASSWGSGGRDTEAFF.